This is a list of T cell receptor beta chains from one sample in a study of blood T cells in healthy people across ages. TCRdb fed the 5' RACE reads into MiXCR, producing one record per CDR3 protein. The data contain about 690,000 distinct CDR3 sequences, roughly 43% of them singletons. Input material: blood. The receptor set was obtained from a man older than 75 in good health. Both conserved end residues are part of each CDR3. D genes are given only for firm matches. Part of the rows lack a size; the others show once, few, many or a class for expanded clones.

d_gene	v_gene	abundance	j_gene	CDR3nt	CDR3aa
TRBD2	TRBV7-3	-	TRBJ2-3	TGTGCCAGCAGCTTGACGGCTAGCGGGAGGACTGCAGGACGAGGAGATACGCAGTATTTT	CASSLTASGRTAGRGDTQYF
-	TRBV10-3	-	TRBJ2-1	TGTGCCATCAGTGACAGGTTGCGGGCGATCAATGAGCAGTTCTTC	CAISDRLRAINEQFF
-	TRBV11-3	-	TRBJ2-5	TGTGCCAGCAGTCAAAACGGACAGCGCCAAGAGACCCAGTACTTC	CASSQNGQRQETQYF
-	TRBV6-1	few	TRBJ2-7	TGTGCCAGCAGAGGACTGCACCTCAGCTCCTACGAGCAGTACTTC	CASRGLHLSSYEQYF
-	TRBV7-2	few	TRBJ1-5	TGTGCCAGCAGCTCAGGGCGCAATCAGCCCCAGCATTTT	CASSSGRNQPQHF
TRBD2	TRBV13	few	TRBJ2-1	TGTGCCAGCAGCATCACTAGCGGGGGCTACAATGAGCAGTTCTTC	CASSITSGGYNEQFF
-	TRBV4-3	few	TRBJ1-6	TGCGCCAGCAGCCAGGGGTCGAGGAACTCCTATAATTCACCCCTCCACTTT	CASSQGSRNSYNSPLHF
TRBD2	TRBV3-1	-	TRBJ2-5	TGTGCCAGCAGCCAAGCCGGGACTAGCGGGGCAGAGACCCAGTACTTC	CASSQAGTSGAETQYF
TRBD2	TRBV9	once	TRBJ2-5	TGTGCCAGCAGCGGACCGAGCGGGGGCCTCGAGACCCAGTACTTC	CASSGPSGGLETQYF
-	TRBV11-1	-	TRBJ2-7	TGTGCCAGCAGCCGACAATCGGGGGCAGGGCAAAGCTACGAGCAGTACTTC	CASSRQSGAGQSYEQYF
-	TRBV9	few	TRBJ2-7	TGTGCCAGCAGCGTAGCCCGGGACGCTCTCTACGAGCAGTACTTC	CASSVARDALYEQYF
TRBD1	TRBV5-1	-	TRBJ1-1	TGCGCCAGCAGCCCGGGCGAGACAGGGGATACTGAAGCTTTCTTT	CASSPGETGDTEAFF
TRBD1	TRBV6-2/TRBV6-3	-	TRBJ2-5	TGTGCCAGCAGGGGAGACAGGGGATACCAAGAGACCCAGTACTTC	CASRGDRGYQETQYF
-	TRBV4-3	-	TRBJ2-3	TGCGCCAGCAGCCAAGAACTGCCGAGGGGAACCACAGATACGCAGTATTTT	CASSQELPRGTTDTQYF
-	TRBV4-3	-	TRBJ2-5	TGCGCCAGCAGCCAAGATTTGGGGGCGCGGGGGACCCAGTACTTC	CASSQDLGARGTQYF
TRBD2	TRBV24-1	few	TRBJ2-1	TGTGCCACCAGTGATGCGACTAGCGGGAGTCGGTACAATGAGCAGTTCTTC	CATSDATSGSRYNEQFF
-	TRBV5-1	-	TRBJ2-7	TGCGCCAGCAGCAACCACTACGAGCAGTACTTC	CASSNHYEQYF
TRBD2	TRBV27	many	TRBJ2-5	TGTGCCAGCAGTTTCTTAGCGGGGGGGAAAGAGACCCAGTACTTC	CASSFLAGGKETQYF
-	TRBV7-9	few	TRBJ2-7	TGTGCCAGCAGCTTACGACCCTACGAGCAGTACTTC	CASSLRPYEQYF
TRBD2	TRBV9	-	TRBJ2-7	TGTGCCAGCAGCGTAGTTGGGACTAGTATCGTCCATGAGCAGTACTTC	CASSVVGTSIVHEQYF
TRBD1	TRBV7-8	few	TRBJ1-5	TGTGCCAGCAGCCCGCGGGACAGTCCCAATCAGCCCCAGCATTTT	CASSPRDSPNQPQHF
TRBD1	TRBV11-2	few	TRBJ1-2	TGTGCCAGCAGCTCCCGGGGACAGGTCTATGGCTACACCTTC	CASSSRGQVYGYTF
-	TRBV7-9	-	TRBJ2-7	TGTGCCAGCAGCTCGGGCGGGAACATTTACCACGAGCAGTACTTC	CASSSGGNIYHEQYF
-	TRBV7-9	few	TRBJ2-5	TGTGCCAGCAGCTTCCAACATCAGTACCAAGAGACCCAGTACTTC	CASSFQHQYQETQYF
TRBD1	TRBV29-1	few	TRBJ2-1	TGCAGCATACCGGACAGGGGGCCATTTACAAATGAGCAGTTCTTC	CSIPDRGPFTNEQFF
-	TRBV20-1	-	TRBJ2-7	TGCAGTGCTAGAGCCCCAAACACAGGGACCTACGAGCAGTACTTC	CSARAPNTGTYEQYF
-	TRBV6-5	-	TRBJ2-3	TGTGCCAGCGGGCAGGGGTTCTCAGATACGCAGTATTTT	CASGQGFSDTQYF
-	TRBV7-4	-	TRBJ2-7	TGTGCCAGCAGCTTAGCCGGGGGCGCCTCCTACGAGCAGTACTTC	CASSLAGGASYEQYF
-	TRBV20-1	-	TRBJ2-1	TGCAGTGCTGGGGGGGGCAGTTCCTACAATGAGCAGTTCTTC	CSAGGGSSYNEQFF
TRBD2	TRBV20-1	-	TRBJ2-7	TGCAGTGCTATCACTAGCGGGACCTACGAGCAGTACTTC	CSAITSGTYEQYF
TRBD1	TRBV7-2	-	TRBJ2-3	TGTGCCAGCAGCGCGAGTCGACAGGGGGGTAGAGATACGCAGTATTTT	CASSASRQGGRDTQYF
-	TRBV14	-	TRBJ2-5	TGTGCCAGCAGCCAAGACCAACCTGGGGAGACCCAGTACTTC	CASSQDQPGETQYF
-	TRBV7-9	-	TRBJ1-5	TGTGCCAGCAGCTCGTCGGTTAGCAATCAGCCCCAGCATTTT	CASSSSVSNQPQHF
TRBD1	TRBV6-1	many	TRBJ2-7	TGTGCCAGCAGTGATACGAACAGGGGCCAGTACGAGCAGTACTTC	CASSDTNRGQYEQYF
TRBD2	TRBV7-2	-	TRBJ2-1	TGTGCCAGCAGCTCCTTGACTAGCGGGGGACGCAATGAGCAGTTCTTC	CASSSLTSGGRNEQFF
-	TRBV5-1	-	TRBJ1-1	TGCGCCAGCAGCTCCACCCCGGTGAACACTGAAGCTTTCTTT	CASSSTPVNTEAFF
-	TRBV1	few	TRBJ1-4	TGCACCAGCAGCAATAACAGGGGCGATGAAAAACTGTTTTTT	CTSSNNRGDEKLFF
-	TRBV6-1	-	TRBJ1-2	TGTGCCAGCAGTGCAGGGGATATCTATGGCTACACCTTC	CASSAGDIYGYTF
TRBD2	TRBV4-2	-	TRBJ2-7	TGTGCCAGCAGCCAAGCATTTGGGGCGGGGGGTGGCTCCTACGAGCAGTACTTC	CASSQAFGAGGGSYEQYF
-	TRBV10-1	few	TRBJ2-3	TGCGCCAGCAGTGTACAGGGTCCCGGGACAGATACGCAGTATTTT	CASSVQGPGTDTQYF
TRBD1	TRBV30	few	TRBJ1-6	TGTGCCTGGAGCAGGGACAGCTATAATTCACCCCTCCACTTT	CAWSRDSYNSPLHF
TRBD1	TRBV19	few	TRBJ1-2	TGTGCCAGTAGTACCGGACAGGGGTCTGGCTACACCTTC	CASSTGQGSGYTF
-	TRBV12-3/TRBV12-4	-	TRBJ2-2	TGTGCCAGCAGCCCGACAGGAGGGGTCAACACCGGGGAGCTGTTTTTT	CASSPTGGVNTGELFF
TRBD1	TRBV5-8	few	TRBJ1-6	TGTGCCAGCAGCTTCGGACAGGGGGATTCACCCCTCCACTTT	CASSFGQGDSPLHF
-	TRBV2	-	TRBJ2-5	TGTGCCAGCAATCAGGACGTCGGGACCCAGTACTTC	CASNQDVGTQYF
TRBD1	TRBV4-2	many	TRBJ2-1	TGTGCCAGCAGCCACAGGGACAGGGCATGGAATGAGCAGTTCTTC	CASSHRDRAWNEQFF
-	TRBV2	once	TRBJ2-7	TGTGCCAGCAGAGAACAGGGATGGACCTACGAGCAGTACTTC	CASREQGWTYEQYF
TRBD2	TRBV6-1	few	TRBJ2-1	TGTGCCAGCAGCCCAACTTTCCTAGCGGGAGGGCCTCGGGATGAGCAGTTCTTC	CASSPTFLAGGPRDEQFF
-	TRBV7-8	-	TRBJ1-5	TGTGCCAGCAGCTTAGGCACCGGGACACGAAATCAGCCCCAGCATTTT	CASSLGTGTRNQPQHF
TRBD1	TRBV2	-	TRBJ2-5	TGTGCCAGCAGCTCTCCGGGACAGTACCAAGAGACCCAGTACTTC	CASSSPGQYQETQYF
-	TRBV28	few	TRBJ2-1	TGTGCCAGCAGTTCGGGGACAAATGAGCAGTTCTTC	CASSSGTNEQFF
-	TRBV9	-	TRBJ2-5	TGTGCCAGCAGCATAAGAGGTGAGCAAGAAGAGACCCAGTACTTC	CASSIRGEQEETQYF
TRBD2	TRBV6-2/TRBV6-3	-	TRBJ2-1	TGTGCCAGCAGTTACTCTGCGGGGGGGCCCTACAATGAGCAGTTCTTC	CASSYSAGGPYNEQFF
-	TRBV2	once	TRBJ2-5	TGTGCCAGCAGGGGGACGGTGGGGGAGACCCAGTACTTC	CASRGTVGETQYF
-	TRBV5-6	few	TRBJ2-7	TGTGCCAGCAGTTCGCAGGGGACCTACGAGCAGTACTTC	CASSSQGTYEQYF
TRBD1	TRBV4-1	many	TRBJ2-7	TGCGCCAGCAGCCAGATTGTTCCGGGACAGGGGACCTACGAGCAGTACTTC	CASSQIVPGQGTYEQYF
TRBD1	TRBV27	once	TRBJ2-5	TGTGCCAGCAGTCCTCACAGGGGTGGTGGGGAAGAGACCCAGTACTTC	CASSPHRGGGEETQYF
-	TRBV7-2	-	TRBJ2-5	TGTGCCAGCAGCTTAGTGGTGGGGGAAGAGACCCAGTACTTC	CASSLVVGEETQYF
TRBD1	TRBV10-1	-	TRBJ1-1	TGCGCCAGCAGCACAACAGGGGGAGGCACTGAAGCTTTCTTT	CASSTTGGGTEAFF
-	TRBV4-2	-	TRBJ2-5	TGTGCCAGCAGCCGAAACCCCGGGACTCCTAATGAGCAGTACTTC	CASSRNPGTPNEQYF